This T cell receptor (beta chain) was profiled in a study of blood T cell repertoires in COVID-19. Study background: Samples of COVID-19 (acute and convalescent) were obtained from the United States, Italy and Spain.

Sequencing was performed with immunoSEQ multiplex PCR; in TCRdb, only in-frame clones are kept and a portion is missing. The data contain roughly 53,000 clones, about 77% of them singletons. Trimming stripped 6 bases from V and 1 base from J, with 15 bases between. This CDR3 is built from 16 residues. CDR1 is SEHNR, CDR2 FQNEAQ, per germline (reference sequence). The receptor was derived from a man between 65 and 85 years old with active or convalescent COVID-19. V usage is TRBV7-9 and J usage is TRBJ2-2; perhaps TRBD2 as D (6 bases). The sample comprised peripheral blood. Written as DNA, the CDR3 is TGTGCCAGCAGTTCCCCGGGACTCTTGAACACCGGGGAGCTGTTTTTT. This codes for CASSSPGLLNTGELFF.